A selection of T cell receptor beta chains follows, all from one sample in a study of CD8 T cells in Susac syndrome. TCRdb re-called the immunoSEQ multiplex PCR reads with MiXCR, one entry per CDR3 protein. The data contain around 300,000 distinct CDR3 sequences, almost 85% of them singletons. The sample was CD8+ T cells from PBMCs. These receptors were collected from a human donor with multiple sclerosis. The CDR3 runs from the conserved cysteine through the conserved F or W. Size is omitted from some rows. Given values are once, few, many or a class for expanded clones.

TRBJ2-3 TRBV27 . CASSLSAGVRTDTQYF
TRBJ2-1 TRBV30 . CAWSPGTSGNEQFF
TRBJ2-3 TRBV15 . CATSRDLGASRTDTQYF
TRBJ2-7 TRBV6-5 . CASSFLSFNHEQYF
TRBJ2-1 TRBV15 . CATSRDGGINEQFF
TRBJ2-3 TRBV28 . CASSLLGGELGTDTQYF
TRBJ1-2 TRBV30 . CAWAYIGSSGYTF
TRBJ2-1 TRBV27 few CASSLVGQGNEQFF
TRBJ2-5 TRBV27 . CASSLGREGEETQYF
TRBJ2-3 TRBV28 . CASSLYVNTGWHF
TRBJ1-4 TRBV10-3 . CAISDPGATNEKLFF
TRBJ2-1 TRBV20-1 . CSARVPTSNEQFF
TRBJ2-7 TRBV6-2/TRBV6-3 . CASSPIGSSYEQYF
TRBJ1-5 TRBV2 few CASSEGLYSNQPQHF
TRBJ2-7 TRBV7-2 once CASSLVEQGGFEQYF
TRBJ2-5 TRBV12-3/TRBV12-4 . CASSLDGLQETQYF
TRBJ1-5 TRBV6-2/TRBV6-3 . CASSYTPRQGTNQPQHF
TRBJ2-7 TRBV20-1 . CSAEPSGSYEQYF
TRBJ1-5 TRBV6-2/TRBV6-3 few CASSPYRIVINQPQHF
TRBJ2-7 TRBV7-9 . CATATRSSYEQYF
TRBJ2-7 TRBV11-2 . CASSLQRLAGVEQYF
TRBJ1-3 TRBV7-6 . CASSISRDTIYF
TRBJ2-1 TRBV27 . CVSTTSGGYNEQFF